This TCR beta chain was obtained from a study of glioma-infiltrating T cells. This CDR3 comprises 15 residues. With 0 bases removed from V and 0 bases from J, the gap between germline ends came to 8 bases. Germline V CDR1 and CDR2: MNHEY, SVGAGI. TCR alpha and beta CDR3 regions were amplified from RNA using iRepertoire nested multiplex PCR. TCRdb re-called the multiplex PCR reads through MiXCR, storing one row per CDR3 protein. Of about 400,000 distinct CDR3 sequences listed, roughly 41% are singletons. At least ten counts were recorded for this clonotype. The receptor was derived from a human donor with low-grade glioma or glioblastoma, undergoing nonglioma brain surgery, or in good health (not recorded which). The sample consisted of glioma tissue, nonneoplastic brain tissue, or PBMCs (not recorded which). This chain connects TRBV6-5 to TRBJ1-1; no clear D gene. The CDR3 region has the DNA TGTGCCAGCAGTTACTCAGGGTTCCTGAACACTGAAGCTTTCTTT. Its translation is CASSYSGFLNTEAFF.